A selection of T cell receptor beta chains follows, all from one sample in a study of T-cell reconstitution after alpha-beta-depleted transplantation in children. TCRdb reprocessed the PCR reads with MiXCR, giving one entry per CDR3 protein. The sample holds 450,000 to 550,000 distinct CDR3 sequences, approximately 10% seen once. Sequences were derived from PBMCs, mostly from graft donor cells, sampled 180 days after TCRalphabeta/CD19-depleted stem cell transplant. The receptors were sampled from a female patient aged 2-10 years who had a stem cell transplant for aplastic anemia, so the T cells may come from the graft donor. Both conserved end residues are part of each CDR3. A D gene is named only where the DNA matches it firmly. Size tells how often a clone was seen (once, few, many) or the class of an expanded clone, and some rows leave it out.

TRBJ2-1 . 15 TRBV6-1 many TGTGCCAGCAGTGAGTGGGGAATAGGCTACAATGAGCAGTTCTTC CASSEWGIGYNEQFF
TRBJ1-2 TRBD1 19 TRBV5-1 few TGCGCCAGCAGCTTGGCCCCTCATCGACAGGGTTTTGAGTACTATGGCTACACCTTC CASSLAPHRQGFEYYGYTF
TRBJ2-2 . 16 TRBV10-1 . TGCGCCAGCAGTGGGGCCAGGGACGCGAACACCGGGGAGCTGTTTTTT CASSGARDANTGELFF
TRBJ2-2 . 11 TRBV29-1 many TGCAGCGTTGATCAGGGCCGGGAGCTGTTTTTT CSVDQGRELFF
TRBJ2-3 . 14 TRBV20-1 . TGCAGTGCTAGAGTATCCTCGATTGGGGATACGCAGTATTTT CSARVSSIGDTQYF
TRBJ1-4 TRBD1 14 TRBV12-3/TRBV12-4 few TGTGCCAGCAACACGGACAGGGATGGCGAAAAACTGTTTTTT CASNTDRDGEKLFF
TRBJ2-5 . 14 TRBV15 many TGTGCCACCACCTCCTTGGGGGTTGGAGAGACCCAGTACTTC CATTSLGVGETQYF
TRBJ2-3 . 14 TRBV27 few TGTGCCAGCAGTTGGAAAAAATACACAGATACGCAGTATTTT CASSWKKYTDTQYF
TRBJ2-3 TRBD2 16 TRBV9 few TGTGCCAGCAGCCGCAGGCCGGGACTAGCCGTAGATACGCAGTATTTT CASSRRPGLAVDTQYF
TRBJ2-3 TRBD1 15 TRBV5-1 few TGCGCCAGCAGCTTTCCGGGACAGGGAGTTCATACGCAGTATTTT CASSFPGQGVHTQYF
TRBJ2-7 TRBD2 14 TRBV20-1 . TGCAGTGCTCGTCTCCGGGACTACCGTGGCGAGCAGTACTTC CSARLRDYRGEQYF
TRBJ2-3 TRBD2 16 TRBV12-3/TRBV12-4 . TGTGCCAGCAGCCGTCAAGCGGGAGGGTTAGAAGATACGCAGTATTTT CASSRQAGGLEDTQYF
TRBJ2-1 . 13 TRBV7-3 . TGTGCCAGCAGCTTATTGCTAGACAATGAGCAGTTCTTC CASSLLLDNEQFF
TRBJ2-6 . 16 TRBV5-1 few TGCGCCAGCAGCTCCTGGACGTACTCTGGGGCCAACGTCCTGACTTTC CASSSWTYSGANVLTF
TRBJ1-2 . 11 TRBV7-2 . TGTGCCAGCAGCTTATCAGGCGGCTACACCTTC CASSLSGGYTF
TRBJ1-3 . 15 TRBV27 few TGTGCCAGCAGTTCCACAGCGCGGTCTGGAAACACCATATATTTT CASSSTARSGNTIYF
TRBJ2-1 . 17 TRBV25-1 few TGTGCCAGCAGTCGGGGGCTAGGTCGAGGGGGAGGGAATGAGCAGTTCTTC CASSRGLGRGGGNEQFF
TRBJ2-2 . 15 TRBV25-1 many TGTGCCAGCGGGGGGGCGGCTTGGAACACCGGGGAGCTGTTTTTT CASGGAAWNTGELFF
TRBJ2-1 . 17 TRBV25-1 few TGTGCCAGACCGGGTCTCCCCATTCCGAGCTCCTACAATGAGCAGTTCTTC CARPGLPIPSSYNEQFF
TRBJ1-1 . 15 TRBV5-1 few TGCGCCAGCAGCTTGGACGTAACGCTGAACACTGAAGCTTTCTTT CASSLDVTLNTEAFF
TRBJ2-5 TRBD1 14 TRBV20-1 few TGCAGTGCTAGAGATCCGCAGGGGGCGGAGACCCAGTACTTC CSARDPQGAETQYF
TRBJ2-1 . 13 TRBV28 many TGTGCCAGCAGTTTCCAACTACACAATGAGCAGTTCTTC CASSFQLHNEQFF
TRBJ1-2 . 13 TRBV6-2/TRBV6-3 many TGTGCCAGCAGTGCCCTACAGAACTCCGGCTACACCTTC CASSALQNSGYTF
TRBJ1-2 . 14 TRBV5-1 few TGCGCCAGCAGCTCGACTGACGGACCCTATGGCTACACCTTC CASSSTDGPYGYTF
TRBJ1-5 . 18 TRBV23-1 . TGCGCCAGCAATCAGAAGGACATAATGCACATTAGCAATCAGCCCCAGCATTTT CASNQKDIMHISNQPQHF
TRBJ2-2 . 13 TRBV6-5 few TGTGCCAGCAGTTACCGGAGGGCCGGGGAGCTGTTTTTT CASSYRRAGELFF
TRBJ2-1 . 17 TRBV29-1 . TGCAGCGTTGAATCGACCGACAGGCTGGGCTACTACAATGAGCAGTTCTTC CSVESTDRLGYYNEQFF
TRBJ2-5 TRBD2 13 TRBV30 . TGTGCCTGGGCGACTAGCGGGGGAGAGACCCAGTACTTC CAWATSGGETQYF
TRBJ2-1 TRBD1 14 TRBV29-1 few TGCAGCGTTGAGGTCCAGGGGGCGGGAAATGAGCAGTTCTTC CSVEVQGAGNEQFF
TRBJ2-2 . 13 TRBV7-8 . TGTGCCAGCAGCGCATTGACTTCCGGGGAGCTGTTTTTT CASSALTSGELFF
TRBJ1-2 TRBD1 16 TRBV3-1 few TGTGCCAGCACCCCATTAGGGGGGACAGCTCCCTATGGCTACACCTTC CASTPLGGTAPYGYTF
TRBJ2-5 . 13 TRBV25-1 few TGTGCCAGCAGTGGTGGGGGACAAGAGACCCAGTACTTC CASSGGGQETQYF
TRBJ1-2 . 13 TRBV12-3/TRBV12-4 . TGTGCCAGCAGCGCTATGGACTACTCTCGCCACACCTTC CASSAMDYSRHTF
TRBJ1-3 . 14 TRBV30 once TGTGCCTGGAGTCCCCAGATCTCCGGAAACACCATATATTTT CAWSPQISGNTIYF
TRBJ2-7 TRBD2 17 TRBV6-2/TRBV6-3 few TGTGCCAGCAGTTACAGGACTAGCGGGTGGAGCAGACACGGGCAGTACTTC CASSYRTSGWSRHGQYF
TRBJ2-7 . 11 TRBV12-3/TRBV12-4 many TGTGCCAGCGGGACTTCCTACGAGCAGTACTTC CASGTSYEQYF
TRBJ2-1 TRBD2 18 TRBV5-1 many TGCGCCAGCAGCTTGGCCGAGACTAGCGGGAACTCCTACAATGAGCAGTTCTTC CASSLAETSGNSYNEQFF
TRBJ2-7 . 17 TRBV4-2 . TGTGCCAGCAGCCAAGATTATGGTTGGCGTTCTAGCTACGAGCAGTACTTC CASSQDYGWRSSYEQYF
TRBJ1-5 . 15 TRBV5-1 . TGCGTCAGCAGTTATGAAGCTGGTGACAATCAGCCCCAGCATTTT CVSSYEAGDNQPQHF
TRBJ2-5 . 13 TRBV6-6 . TGTGCCAGCAGCCCCGACCCGGCGGAGACCCAGTACTTC CASSPDPAETQYF
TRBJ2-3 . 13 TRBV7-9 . TGTGCCAGCAGCTACCACCCACAAGATACGCAGTATTTT CASSYHPQDTQYF
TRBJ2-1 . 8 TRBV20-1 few TGCAGTGCCGATGGGCGGTTCTTC CSADGRFF
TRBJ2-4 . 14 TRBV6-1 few TGTGCCAGCACTCTGAACCTAGCCAAAAACATTCAGTACTTC CASTLNLAKNIQYF
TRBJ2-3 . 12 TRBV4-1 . TGCGCCAGCAGTCAAGGGGGGAATACGCAGTATTTT CASSQGGNTQYF
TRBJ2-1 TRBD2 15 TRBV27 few TGTGCCAGCCAATCTAGCGGGATCGGCTACAATGAGCAGTTCTTC CASQSSGIGYNEQFF